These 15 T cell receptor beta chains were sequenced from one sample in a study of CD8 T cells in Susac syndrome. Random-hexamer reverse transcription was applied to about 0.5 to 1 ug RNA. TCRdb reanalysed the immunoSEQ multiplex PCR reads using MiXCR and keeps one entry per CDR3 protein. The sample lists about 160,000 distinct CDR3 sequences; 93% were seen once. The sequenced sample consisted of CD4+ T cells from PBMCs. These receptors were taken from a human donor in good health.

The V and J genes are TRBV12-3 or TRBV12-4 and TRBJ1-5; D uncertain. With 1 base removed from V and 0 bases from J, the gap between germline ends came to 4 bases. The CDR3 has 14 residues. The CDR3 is CASSLGFSNQPQHF. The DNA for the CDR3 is TGTGCCAGCAGTTTAGGCTTTAGCAATCAGCCCCAGCATTTT.

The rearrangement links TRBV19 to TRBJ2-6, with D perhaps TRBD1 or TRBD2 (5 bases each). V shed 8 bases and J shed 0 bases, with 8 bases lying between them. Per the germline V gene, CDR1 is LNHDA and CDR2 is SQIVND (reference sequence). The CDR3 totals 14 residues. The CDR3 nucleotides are TGTGCCAGTGGGGGATTCTCTGGGGCCAACGTCCTGACTTTC. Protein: CASGGFSGANVLTF. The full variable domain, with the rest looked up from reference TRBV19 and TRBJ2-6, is DGGITQSPKYLFRKEGQNVTLSCEQNLNHDAMYWYRQDPGQGLRLIYYSQIVNDFQKGDIAEGYSVSREKKESFPLTVTSAQKNPTAFYLCASGGFSGANVLTFGAGSRLTVL.

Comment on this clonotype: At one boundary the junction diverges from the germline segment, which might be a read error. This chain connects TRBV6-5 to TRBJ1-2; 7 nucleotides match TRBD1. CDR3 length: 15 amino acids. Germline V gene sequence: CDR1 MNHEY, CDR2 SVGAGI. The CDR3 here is CASSYSGTANYGYTF. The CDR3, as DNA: TGTGCCAGCAGTTACTCCGGGACAGCTAATTATGGCTACACCTTC.

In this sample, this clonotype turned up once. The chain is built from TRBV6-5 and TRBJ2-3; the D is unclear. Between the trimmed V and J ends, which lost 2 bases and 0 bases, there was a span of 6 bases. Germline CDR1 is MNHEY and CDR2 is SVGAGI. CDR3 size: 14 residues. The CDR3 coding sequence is TGTGCCAGCAGTTACGGGGATAGCACAGATACGCAGTATTTT. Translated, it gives CASSYGDSTDTQYF.

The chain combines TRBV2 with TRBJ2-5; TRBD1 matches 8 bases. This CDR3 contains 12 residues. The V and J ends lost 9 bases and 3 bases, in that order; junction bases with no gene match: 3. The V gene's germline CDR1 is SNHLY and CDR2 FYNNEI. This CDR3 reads CASQGAKETQYF. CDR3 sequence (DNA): TGTGCCAGTCAGGGGGCAAAAGAGACCCAGTACTTC. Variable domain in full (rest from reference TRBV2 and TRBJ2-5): EPEVTQTPSHQVTQMGQEVILRCVPISNHLYFYWYRQILGQKVEFLVSFYNNEISEKSEIFDDQFSVERPDGSNFTLKIRSTKLEDSAMYFCASQGAKETQYFGPGTRLLVL.

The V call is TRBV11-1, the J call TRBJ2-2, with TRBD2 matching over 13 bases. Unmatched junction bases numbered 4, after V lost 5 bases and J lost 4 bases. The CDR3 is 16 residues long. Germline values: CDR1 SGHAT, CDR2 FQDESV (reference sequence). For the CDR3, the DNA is TGTGCCAGCAGCCTGACTAGCGGGGGGCTCACCGGGGAGCTGTTTTTT. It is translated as CASSLTSGGLTGELFF.

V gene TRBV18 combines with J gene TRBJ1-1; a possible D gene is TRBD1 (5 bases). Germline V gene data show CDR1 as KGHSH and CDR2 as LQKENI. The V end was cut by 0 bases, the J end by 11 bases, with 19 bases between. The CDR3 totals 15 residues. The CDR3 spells CASSPPDQGRIRAFF. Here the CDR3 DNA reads TGTGCCAGCTCACCACCGGATCAGGGCCGTATCCGGGCTTTCTTT.

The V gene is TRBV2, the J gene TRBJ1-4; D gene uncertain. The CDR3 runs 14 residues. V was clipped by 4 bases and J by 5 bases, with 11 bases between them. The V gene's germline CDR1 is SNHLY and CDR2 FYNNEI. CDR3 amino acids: CASSGHSPNEKLFF. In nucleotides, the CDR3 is TGTGCCAGCAGTGGGCACAGTCCGAATGAAAAACTGTTTTTT. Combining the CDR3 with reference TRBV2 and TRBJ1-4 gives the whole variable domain EPEVTQTPSHQVTQMGQEVILRCVPISNHLYFYWYRQILGQKVEFLVSFYNNEISEKSEIFDDQFSVERPDGSNFTLKIRSTKLEDSAMYFCASSGHSPNEKLFFGSGTQLSVL.

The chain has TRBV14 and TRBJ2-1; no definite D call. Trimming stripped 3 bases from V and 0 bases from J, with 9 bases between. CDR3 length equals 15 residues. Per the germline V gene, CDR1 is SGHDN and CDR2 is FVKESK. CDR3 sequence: CASSQSLYSYNEQFF. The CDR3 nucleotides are TGTGCCAGCAGCCAGAGTCTTTACTCCTACAATGAGCAGTTCTTC.

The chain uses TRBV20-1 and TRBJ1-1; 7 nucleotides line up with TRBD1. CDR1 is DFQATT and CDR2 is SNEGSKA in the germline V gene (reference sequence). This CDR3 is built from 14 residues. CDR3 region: CRIADLEGATEAFF. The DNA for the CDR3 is TGCAGAATAGCGGACCTAGAGGGGGCCACTGAAGCTTTCTTT.

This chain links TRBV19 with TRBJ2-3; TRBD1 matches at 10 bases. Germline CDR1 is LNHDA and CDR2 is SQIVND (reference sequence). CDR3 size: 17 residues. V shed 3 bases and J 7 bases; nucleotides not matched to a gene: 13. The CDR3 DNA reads TGTGCCAGTAGTATTGCTAATAACTGGGGACAGGGGAATACGCAGTATTTT. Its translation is CASSIANNWGQGNTQYF.

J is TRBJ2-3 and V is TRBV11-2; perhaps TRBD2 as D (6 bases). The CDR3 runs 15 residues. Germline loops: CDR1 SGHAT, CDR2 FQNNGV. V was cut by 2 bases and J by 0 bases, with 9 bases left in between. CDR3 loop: CASSLRGRSTDTQYF. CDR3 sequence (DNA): TGTGCCAGCAGCTTAAGAGGGAGGAGCACAGATACGCAGTATTTT.

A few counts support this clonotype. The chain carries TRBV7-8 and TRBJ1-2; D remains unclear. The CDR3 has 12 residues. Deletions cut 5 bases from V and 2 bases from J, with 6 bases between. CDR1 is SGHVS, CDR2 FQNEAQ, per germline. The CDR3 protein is CASSRDNYGYTF. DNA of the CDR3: TGTGCCAGCAGCCGCGACAACTATGGCTACACCTTC.

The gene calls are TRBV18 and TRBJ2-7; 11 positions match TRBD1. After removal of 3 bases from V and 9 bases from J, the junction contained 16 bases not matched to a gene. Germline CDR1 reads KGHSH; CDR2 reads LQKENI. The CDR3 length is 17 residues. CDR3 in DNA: TGTGCCAGCTCACCCCATCCCGGGACAGGGGGAAGCGGAGGGCAGTACTTC. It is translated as CASSPHPGTGGSGGQYF.

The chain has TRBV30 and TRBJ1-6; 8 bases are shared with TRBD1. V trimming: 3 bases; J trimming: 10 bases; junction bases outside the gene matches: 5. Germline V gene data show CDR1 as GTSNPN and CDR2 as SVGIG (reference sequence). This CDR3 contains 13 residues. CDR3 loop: CAWSIQGDSPLHF. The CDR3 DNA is TGTGCCTGGAGCATACAGGGGGACTCACCCCTCCACTTT.